Below, 8 T cell receptor beta chains from the same sample are listed, as sequenced in a study of shared clonotypes between healthy human individuals. Libraries were prepared by immunoSEQ multiplex PCR; TCRdb keeps only in-frame clonotypes and omits some of them. The sample lists 850,000 to 1,200,000 clones, roughly 75% occurring once. The specimen sequenced was memory CD4+ T cells sorted from blood. Sample subset: CD45RA-negative fraction. These receptor sequences come from a man between 18 and 29 years old in good health.

The V gene is TRBV25-1, the J gene TRBJ1-1; D not resolved. V lost 6 bases and J lost 1, with 18 bases in between. The CDR3 totals 16 residues. Germline CDR1 is MGHDK and CDR2 is SYGVNS. CDR3 nucleotide sequence: TGTGCCAGCAGGGACCCTTGGGCCGCGGGGAACACTGAAGCTTTCTTT. Protein product: CASRDPWAAGNTEAFF.

The chain recombines TRBV15 with TRBJ2-5, with D perhaps assigned TRBD1 or TRBD2 (5 bases each). Germline V gene data show CDR1 as LNHNV and CDR2 as YYDKDF (reference sequence). The V end lost 0 bases, the J end lost 1 base, and 12 bases lay between the germline ends. The CDR3 covers 16 residues. In DNA, the CDR3 is TGTGCCACCAGCAGAGATCGGGCAGGGAGCCAAGAGACCCAGTACTTC. This gives the protein CATSRDRAGSQETQYF.

A few counts support this clone. This chain links TRBV12-5 with TRBJ1-5, with a weak D call TRBD1 (5 bases). This CDR3 comprises 15 residues. V gave up 5 bases and J gave up 3 bases, with 14 bases separating them. The germline V gene has CDR1 LGHNT and CDR2 FRNRAP. The CDR3 nucleotides read TGTGCTAGTGGTCGGGGGGGATCGGTCAATCAGCCCCAGCATTTT. It translates to CASGRGGSVNQPQHF. Drawing the rest from reference TRBV12-5 and TRBJ1-5, the complete variable domain is DARVTQTPRHKVTEMGQEVTMRCQPILGHNTVFWYRQTMMQGLELLAYFRNRAPLDDSGMPKDRFSAEMPDATLATLKIQPSEPRDSAVYFCASGRGGSVNQPQHFGDGTRLSIL.

The genes are TRBV2 and TRBJ2-2, with 7 bases aligning to TRBD1. Germline-derived CDR1 and CDR2 are SNHLY and FYNNEI. The CDR3 is 13 residues long. J lost 5 bases, V lost 6 bases, and 3 bases had no gene match. For the CDR3, the DNA is TGTGCCAGCAGCGAGGACAGGACCGGGGAGCTGTTTTTT. Residues: CASSEDRTGELFF.

This clone has just a few counts. This rearrangement joins TRBV7-8 to TRBJ2-5, with D possibly matching TRBD1 (7 bases). The assigned J gene may be wrong: the sequence end matches TRBJ2-7 better. This CDR3 comprises 15 residues. Germline V gene data show CDR1 as SGHVS and CDR2 as FQNEAQ. CDR3 protein: CASSLESGGPYEQYF. The CDR3 DNA is TGTGCCAGCAGCTTAGAGTCAGGGGGGCCCTACGAGCAGTACTTC.

This sequence joins TRBV2 and TRBJ2-5; a possible D gene is TRBD2 (6 bases). Germline CDR1 SNHLY, CDR2 FYNNEI. The V gene lost 6 bases and the J gene lost 5 bases, with 19 bases spanning the gap. The CDR3 runs 15 residues. This CDR3 is CASRPWDGRGETQYF. CDR3 DNA sequence: TGTGCCAGCAGGCCCTGGGACGGGAGAGGGGAGACCCAGTACTTC.

This clone was detected only once. J is TRBJ2-6 and V is TRBV11-2; no clear D. This CDR3 contains 15 residues. Germline CDR1 SGHAT, CDR2 FQNNGV. Trimming removed 2 bases from V and 0 bases from J, with 5 bases in between. CDR3 loop: CASSLLSSGANVLTF. The CDR3 coding sequence is TGTGCCAGCAGCTTATTGAGCTCTGGGGCCAACGTCCTGACTTTC.

This clone has a handful of counts. The chain couples TRBV30 to TRBJ1-6; 7 bases map to TRBD1. This CDR3 is 15 amino acids long. Germline V gene lookup returns CDR1 GTSNPN and CDR2 SVGIG (reference sequence). V was clipped by 0 bases and J by 5 bases; unmatched bases: 4. The CDR3 reads CAWSVRTGDNSPLHF. CDR3 nucleotide sequence: TGTGCCTGGAGTGTTAGGACAGGCGATAATTCACCCCTCCACTTT.